The source of this T cell receptor beta chain is a study of identical twins. V lost 0 bases and J lost 7; bases outside the gene matches: 10. Germline V CDR1 and CDR2: SGDLS, YYNGEE. The CDR3 sequence is 15 residues long. This clonotype was picked up one time. Its antigen is not known. With template switching, a universal primer site was added, and the cDNA carried unique molecular identifiers. TCRdb re-called the 5' RACE reads through MiXCR, storing one row per CDR3 protein. Among 1.5 million to 2 million distinct CDR3 sequences listed, under 35% were seen once. Study-wide results and caveats: Within cord blood, abundant beta clonotypes carried fewer insertions, but memory repertoires showed no such trend.

Only healthy Caucasians were included as donors. The sequence came from a newborn girl in good health. Sequencing was performed on cord blood. The J gene is TRBJ2-7, the V gene TRBV9; 7 positions agree with TRBD2. The CDR3 DNA is TGTGCCAGCAGCGTAGGCCTAGCGGCTGGAAATGAGCAGTACTTC. As protein: CASSVGLAAGNEQYF.